The T cell receptor (beta chain) under discussion was sequenced for a study of cytomegalovirus exposure and HLA in healthy donors. Findings and limits, study-wide: There were around 160 TCR beta chains listed as cytomegalovirus-associated. When analyzed later, the rates of TCR association showed variation by HLA locus, with DRB1 the most and HLA-C the fewest. According to an earlier analysis, most TCR beta V segments yielded productive rearrangements about 87% or about 30% of the time. When the data were analyzed later, several of the most significant clusters appeared to be linked to common viral pathogens.

Primers included in the PCR were 60 Vbeta and 13 Jbeta primers. Profiled with immunoSEQ multiplex PCR; TCRdb holds only in-frame clones, not every one. The sample holds approximately 290,000 clones, about 80% seen once. This CDR3 spans 15 amino acids. From germline, CDR1 is LGHNA and CDR2 YNFKEQ. This clone was counted once. Its antigen is unidentified. Sequenced input: PBMCs. The V and J genes are TRBV4-2 and TRBJ2-5; D perhaps matches TRBD1 (6 bases). TRBJ2-7 explains the end of the DNA better; the J call may be wrong. This clonotype originated in a girl aged 2 to 10 in good health and CMV-seronegative. The CDR3 loop reads CASSQDWDTDYEQYF. CDR3 coding DNA: TGTGCCAGCAGCCAAGATTGGGACACCGACTACGAGCAGTACTTC.